Listed below are T cell receptor beta chains from one sample, sequenced in a study of cytomegalovirus exposure and HLA in healthy donors. Method: immunoSEQ multiplex PCR; TCRdb's copy keeps in-frame clones and lacks some. The table includes about 80,000 clones, around 62% detected once. The sample comprised PBMCs. These receptors were taken from a male donor in good health and CMV-seropositive. The CDR3 runs from the conserved cysteine through the conserved F or W. Fields, in order: V gene, CDR3 protein.

v_call: TRBV19
cdr3_aa: CASWRVGNTEAFF

v_call: TRBV6-1
cdr3_aa: CASSAQGASTEAFF

v_call: TRBV6-1
cdr3_aa: CASSGQVVNQPQHF

v_call: TRBV5-4
cdr3_aa: CASSSTASGAGNTIYF

v_call: TRBV4-2
cdr3_aa: CASSQGGLAGVLVDTDTQYF

v_call: TRBV5-8
cdr3_aa: CASSLGGLSSREQYF

v_call: TRBV5-1
cdr3_aa: CASSPDRVRGYTF

v_call: TRBV9
cdr3_aa: CASSAMGGDNTEAFF

v_call: TRBV10-3
cdr3_aa: CAINSAGDEPQHF

v_call: TRBV5-1
cdr3_aa: CASSYGHANTGKLFF

v_call: TRBV11-2
cdr3_aa: CASSLLRETGELFF

v_call: TRBV28
cdr3_aa: CASSSPSYNEQFF

v_call: TRBV20-1
cdr3_aa: CSARDRGSYTF

v_call: TRBV7-9
cdr3_aa: CASSLERHEQYF

v_call: TRBV6-5
cdr3_aa: CASRRTALNYGYTF

v_call: TRBV7-2
cdr3_aa: CASASLGTGTYEQYF

v_call: TRBV18
cdr3_aa: CASSPKQGGYGYTF

v_call: TRBV5-8
cdr3_aa: CASSLGQVNEKLFF

v_call: TRBV9
cdr3_aa: CASSVSGQVLSGANVLTF

v_call: TRBV7-8
cdr3_aa: CASSFGQGGNQPQHF

v_call: TRBV30
cdr3_aa: CAWSGDTYPYEQYF

v_call: TRBV10-2
cdr3_aa: CANSGTGSGYGYTF

v_call: TRBV7-9
cdr3_aa: CASSLGAGQLSGANVLTF

v_call: TRBV11-2
cdr3_aa: CASSPSVFTEAFF

v_call: TRBV7-9
cdr3_aa: CASSSTRFHPGEQFF

v_call: TRBV5-1
cdr3_aa: CASSLGWTSVGELFF

v_call: TRBV6-1
cdr3_aa: CASSARNTEAFF

v_call: TRBV4-3
cdr3_aa: CASSQDPGGPSGELFF